This TCR beta chain was sequenced in a study of CD8 T cells in ankylosing spondylitis. Notes on the study in general: In ankylosing spondylitis patients, matched synovial fluid reportedly showed significant enrichment of disease-linked clones. Both synovial fluid and blood in reactive arthritis had previously been reported to carry some motif variants. Several highly homologous variants made up a TCR beta motif that seemed to typify ankylosing spondylitis blood.

With molecular barcodes, quantitative 5'-RACE was used to make the TCR beta libraries. TCRdb itself ran the 5' RACE reads through MiXCR, one entry per CDR3 protein. Of fewer than 550,000 distinct CDR3 sequences in the sample, about 5.7% were seen once. The germline V gene encodes CDR1 ENHRY and CDR2 SYGVKD. CDR3 length: 14 amino acids. The V end lost 2 bases, the J end lost 11 bases, and 16 bases lay between the germline ends. This clonotype was seen repeatedly, ten times or more. Its antigen remains unknown. This TCR was recovered from a male donor with ankylosing spondylitis. V usage is TRBV10-3 and J usage is TRBJ2-4; maybe TRBD2 (6 bases). The sequencing input was blood, either unsorted or a sorted T cell fraction (not recorded which). CDR3 protein: CAISETRGTALQYF. CDR3 nucleotides: TGTGCCATCAGTGAGACCCGGGGGACCGCTCTTCAGTACTTC.